This T cell receptor (beta chain) comes out of a study of control samples from healthy donors and cancer patients. V shed 5 bases and J shed 0 bases, with 16 bases lying between them. There are 16 residues in the CDR3. Germline CDR1 reads SNHLY; CDR2 reads FYNNEI. TCRdb keeps only in-frame clones here, not all; method: immunoSEQ multiplex PCR. This table has some 130,000 clones, 85% to 90% appearing once. The rearrangement uses TRBV2 and TRBJ1-1; D unclear. The clonotype was recovered from a man aged 50-59 years with head and neck cancer. The sequenced sample was PBMCs. CDR3 loop: CASSYSPAVMNTEAFF. In DNA, the CDR3 is TGTGCCAGCAGTTACTCTCCGGCGGTCATGAACACTGAAGCTTTCTTT. Complete variable domain (other parts from reference TRBV2 and TRBJ1-1): EPEVTQTPSHQVTQMGQEVILRCVPISNHLYFYWYRQILGQKVEFLVSFYNNEISEKSEIFDDQFSVERPDGSNFTLKIRSTKLEDSAMYFCASSYSPAVMNTEAFFGQGTRLTVV.